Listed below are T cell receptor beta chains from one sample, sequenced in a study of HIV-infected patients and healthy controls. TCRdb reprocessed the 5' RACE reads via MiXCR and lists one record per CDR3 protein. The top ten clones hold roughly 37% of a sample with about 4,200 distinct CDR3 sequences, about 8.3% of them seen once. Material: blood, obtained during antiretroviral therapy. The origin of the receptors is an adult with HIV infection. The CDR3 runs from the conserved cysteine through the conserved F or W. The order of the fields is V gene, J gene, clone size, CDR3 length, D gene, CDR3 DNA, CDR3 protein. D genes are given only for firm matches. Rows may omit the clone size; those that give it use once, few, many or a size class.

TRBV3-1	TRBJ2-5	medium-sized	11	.	TGTGCCAGCAGCCAAGATGTGACCCAGTACTTC	CASSQDVTQYF
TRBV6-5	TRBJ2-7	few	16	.	TGTGCCAGCAGTTACGGGGTGGGCATTGGGGGATACGAGCAGTACTTC	CASSYGVGIGGYEQYF
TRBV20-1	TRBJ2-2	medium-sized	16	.	TGCAGTGCTAGGGGGGCCGGGAGGGGGCTCACCGGGGAGCTGTTTTTT	CSARGAGRGLTGELFF
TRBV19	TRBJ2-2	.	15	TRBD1	TGTGCCAGTAGAGGCAGGGGGCGCGACACCGGGGAGCTGTTTTTT	CASRGRGRDTGELFF
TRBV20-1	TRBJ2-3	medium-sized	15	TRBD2	TGCAGTGCTAGAAAGGTAGCGGGGGTCACAGATACGCAGTATTTT	CSARKVAGVTDTQYF
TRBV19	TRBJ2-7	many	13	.	TGTGCCAGTAGCCCTGATGGGGGCTACGAGCAGTACTTC	CASSPDGGYEQYF
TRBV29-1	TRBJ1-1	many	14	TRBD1	TGCAGCGTTGGACATCCCGACAGGGATCTCAGAGCTTTCTTT	CSVGHPDRDLRAFF
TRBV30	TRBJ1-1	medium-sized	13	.	TGTGCCTGGAGTCCATTGGCCCCCACTGAAGCTTTCTTT	CAWSPLAPTEAFF
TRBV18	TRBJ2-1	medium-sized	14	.	TGTGCCAGCTCAGCCGCGGCGGCCTACAATGAGCAGTTCTTC	CASSAAAAYNEQFF
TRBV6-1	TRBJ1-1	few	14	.	TGTGCCAGCACTTTGCTAGATCGGAACACTGAAGCTTTCTTT	CASTLLDRNTEAFF
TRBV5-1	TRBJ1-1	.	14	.	TGCGCCAGCAGGATGTTTCATACAGGGCCTGAAGCTTTCTTT	CASRMFHTGPEAFF
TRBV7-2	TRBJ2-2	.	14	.	TGTGCCAGCAGCCCCGACTCCAACACCGGGGAGCTGTTTTTT	CASSPDSNTGELFF
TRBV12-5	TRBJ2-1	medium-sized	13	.	TGTGCTAGTGGTTTGGTTTTAAGCCGGGAGCAGTTCTTC	CASGLVLSREQFF
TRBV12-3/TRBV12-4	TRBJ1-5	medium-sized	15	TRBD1	TGTGCCAGCAGTTTACAGGGGGCCGTCAATCAGCCCCAGCATTTT	CASSLQGAVNQPQHF
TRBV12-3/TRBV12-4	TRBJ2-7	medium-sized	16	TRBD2	TGTGCCAGCAGTTACCTAGCGGGGCGGAGCTCCTACGAGCAGTACTTC	CASSYLAGRSSYEQYF
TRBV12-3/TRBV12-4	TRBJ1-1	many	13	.	TGTGCCAGCAGTTTGGGACTCATCACTGAAGCTTTCTTT	CASSLGLITEAFF
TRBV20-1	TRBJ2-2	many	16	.	TGCAGTGCTAGAGCTGGAGTTGCGGGCAACACCGGGGAGCTGTTTTTT	CSARAGVAGNTGELFF
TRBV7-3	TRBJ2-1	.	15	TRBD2	TGTGCCAGCAGCTTAGGAGCGGGGGGTTACAATGAGCAGTTCTTC	CASSLGAGGYNEQFF
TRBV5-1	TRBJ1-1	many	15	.	TGCGCCAGCAGCTTGGAACCGGGCTGGAACACTGAAGCTTTCTTT	CASSLEPGWNTEAFF
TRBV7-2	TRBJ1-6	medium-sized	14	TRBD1	TGTGCCAGCAGCACCGGACAGGGTTATTCACCCCTCCACTTT	CASSTGQGYSPLHF
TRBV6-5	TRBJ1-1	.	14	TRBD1	TGTGCCAGCACCACAGCCACAGGGGGGACTGAAGCTTTCTTT	CASTTATGGTEAFF
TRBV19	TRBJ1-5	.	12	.	TGTGCCAGTAGTATTTTCAATCAGCCCCAGCATTTT	CASSIFNQPQHF
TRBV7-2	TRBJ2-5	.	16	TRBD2	TGTGCCAGCAGCCCCATCGGTAGCGGGGGGCAGGGGACCCAGTACTTC	CASSPIGSGGQGTQYF
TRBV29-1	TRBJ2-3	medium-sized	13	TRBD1	TGCAGCGTTGACGGGCAGGGGGCGAATACGCAGTATTTT	CSVDGQGANTQYF
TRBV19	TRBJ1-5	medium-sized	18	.	TGTGCCAGTAGCCGCCTACAGGTTTTCTATTATAGCAATCAGCCCCAGCATTTT	CASSRLQVFYYSNQPQHF
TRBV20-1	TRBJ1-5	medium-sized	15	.	TGCAGTGCTAGGGAAGCCCTAGGGGGCAATCAGCCCCAGCATTTT	CSAREALGGNQPQHF
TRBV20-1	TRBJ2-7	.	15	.	TGCAGTGCTAGAGATGACCGGGGATGGTTTGGGGAGCAGTACTTC	CSARDDRGWFGEQYF
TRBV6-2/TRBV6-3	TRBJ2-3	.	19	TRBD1	TGTGCCAGCAGTTACCCGAGAGCCCGACAGGGGGTGGGGAGAGATACGCAGTATTTT	CASSYPRARQGVGRDTQYF
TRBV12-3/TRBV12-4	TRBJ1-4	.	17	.	TGTGCCAGCAGTCCCCTATCGGGGGTCCCAACTAATGAAAAACTGTTTTTT	CASSPLSGVPTNEKLFF
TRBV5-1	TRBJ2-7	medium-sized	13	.	TGCGCCAGCAGCTTCCCGGGAACCTACGAGCAGTACTTC	CASSFPGTYEQYF
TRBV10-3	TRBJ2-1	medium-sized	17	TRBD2	TGTGCCATCAGTAAGACTAGCGGGACGAGCTCCTACAATGAGCAGTTCTTC	CAISKTSGTSSYNEQFF
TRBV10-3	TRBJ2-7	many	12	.	TGTGCCATCAGTGACTTCAACTACGAGCAGTACTTC	CAISDFNYEQYF
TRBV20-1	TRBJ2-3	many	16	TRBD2	TGCAGTGCTAGAGATTACGCTAGCGGGGGCGCAGATACGCAGTATTTT	CSARDYASGGADTQYF
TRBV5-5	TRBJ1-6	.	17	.	TGTGCCAGCAGTCTACGCCACACAGACAGTTATAATTCACCCCTCCACTTT	CASSLRHTDSYNSPLHF
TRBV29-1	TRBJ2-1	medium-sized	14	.	TGCAGCGTCCCCACTTCGACCTCCTACAATGAGCAGTTCTTC	CSVPTSTSYNEQFF
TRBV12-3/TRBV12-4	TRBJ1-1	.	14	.	TGTGCCAGCAGTTTGGCGGGGGGAGAGGCTGAAGCTTTCTTT	CASSLAGGEAEAFF
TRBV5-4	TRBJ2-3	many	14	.	TGTGCCAGCAGGAGGGGGGGGGGTTCAGATACGCAGTATTTT	CASRRGGGSDTQYF
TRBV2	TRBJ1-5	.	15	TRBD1	TGTGCCAGCAGGTCCGGGACAGGGGACAATCAGCCCCAGCATTTT	CASRSGTGDNQPQHF
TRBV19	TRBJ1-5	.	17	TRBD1	TGTGCCAGTAGTATATTACAGGGGCCCGATTTGAATCAGCCCCAGCATTTT	CASSILQGPDLNQPQHF
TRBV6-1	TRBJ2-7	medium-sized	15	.	TGTGCCAGCAGAACACTCCGGGTCCTAACATACGAGCAGTACTTC	CASRTLRVLTYEQYF
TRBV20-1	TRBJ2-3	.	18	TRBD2	TGCAGTGCCCAAGGATTAGTAGCGGGGGCCCAAAGCACAGATACGCAGTATTTT	CSAQGLVAGAQSTDTQYF
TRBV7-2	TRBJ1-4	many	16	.	TGTGCCAGCAGCCCATCGCGCGGGGGGCCTAATGAAAAACTGTTTTTT	CASSPSRGGPNEKLFF
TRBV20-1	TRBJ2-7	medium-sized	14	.	TGCAGTGCTAGAGATGAGGGAGCTGGCTACGAGCAGTACTTC	CSARDEGAGYEQYF
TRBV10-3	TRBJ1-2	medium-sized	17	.	TGTGCCATCAGTGAGTACGTCACAACCGGGACAATTTATGGCTACACCTTC	CAISEYVTTGTIYGYTF
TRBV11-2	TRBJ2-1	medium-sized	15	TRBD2	TGTGCCAGCAGCCTCCTAGCGGGGGGTTATAATGAGCAGTTCTTC	CASSLLAGGYNEQFF